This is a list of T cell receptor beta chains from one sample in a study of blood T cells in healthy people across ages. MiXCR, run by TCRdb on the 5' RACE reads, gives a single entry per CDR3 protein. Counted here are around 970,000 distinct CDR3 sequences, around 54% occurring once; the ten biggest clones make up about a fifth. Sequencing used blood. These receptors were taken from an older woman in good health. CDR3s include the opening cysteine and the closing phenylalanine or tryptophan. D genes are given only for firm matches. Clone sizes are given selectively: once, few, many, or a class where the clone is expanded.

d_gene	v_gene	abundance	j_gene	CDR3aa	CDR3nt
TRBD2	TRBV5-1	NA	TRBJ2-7	CASSLSGRAASSLWEQYF	TGCGCCAGCAGCTTGAGCGGGAGGGCCGCATCCTCCCTATGGGAGCAGTACTTC
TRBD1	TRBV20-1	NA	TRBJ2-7	CSASMAGGKQYF	TGCAGTGCTAGCATGGCAGGGGGCAAGCAGTACTTC
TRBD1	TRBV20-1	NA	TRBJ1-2	CSADLRGQGLLSYGYTF	TGCAGTGCTGATTTACGGGGACAGGGACTACTCTCCTATGGCTACACCTTC
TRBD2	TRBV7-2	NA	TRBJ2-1	CASSLAGEENEQFF	TGTGCCAGCAGTTTAGCGGGAGAGGAGAATGAGCAGTTCTTC
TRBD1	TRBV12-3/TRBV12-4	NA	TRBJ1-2	CASRRQGVGGYTF	TGTGCCAGCAGAAGACAGGGAGTCGGTGGCTACACCTTC
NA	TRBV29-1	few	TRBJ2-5	CSVEGTAQETQYF	TGCAGCGTTGAAGGGACAGCCCAAGAGACCCAGTACTTC
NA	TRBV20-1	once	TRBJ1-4	CSARDLGVTNEKLFF	TGCAGTGCTAGAGATCTTGGGGTGACTAATGAAAAACTGTTTTTT
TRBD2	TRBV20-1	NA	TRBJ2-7	CSARDGRGGSYEQYF	TGCAGTGCTAGAGATGGGCGGGGGGGCTCCTACGAGCAGTACTTC
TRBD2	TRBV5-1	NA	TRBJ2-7	CVSSLALAGGLLPEQYF	TGCGTCAGCAGCTTGGCTCTAGCGGGAGGGCTCTTACCGGAGCAGTACTTC
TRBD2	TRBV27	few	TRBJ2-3	CATRKRERPDTQYF	TGTGCCACCAGGAAGCGGGAGAGGCCAGATACGCAGTATTTT
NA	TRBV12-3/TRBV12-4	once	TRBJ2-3	CASSMTRGRSDTQYF	TGTGCCAGCAGCATGACCAGAGGGAGATCAGATACGCAGTATTTT